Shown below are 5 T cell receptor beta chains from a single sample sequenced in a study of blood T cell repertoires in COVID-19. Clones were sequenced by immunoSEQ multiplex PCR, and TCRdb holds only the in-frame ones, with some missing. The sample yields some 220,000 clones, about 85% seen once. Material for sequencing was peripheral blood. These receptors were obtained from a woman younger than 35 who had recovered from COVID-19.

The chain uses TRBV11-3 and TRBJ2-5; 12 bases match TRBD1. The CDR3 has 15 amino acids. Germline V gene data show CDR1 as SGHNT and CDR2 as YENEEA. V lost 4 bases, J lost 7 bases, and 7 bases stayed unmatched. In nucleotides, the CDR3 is TGTGCCAGCAGCTCGGGGACAGGGGGCGAAGGGACCCAGTACTTC. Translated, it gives CASSSGTGGEGTQYF.

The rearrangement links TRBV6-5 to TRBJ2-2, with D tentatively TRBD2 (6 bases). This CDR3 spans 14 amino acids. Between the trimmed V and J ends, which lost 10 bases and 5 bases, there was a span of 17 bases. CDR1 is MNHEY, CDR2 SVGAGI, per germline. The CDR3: CATTLGLITGELFF. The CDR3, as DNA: TGTGCCACCACTCTGGGACTCATTACCGGGGAGCTGTTTTTT.

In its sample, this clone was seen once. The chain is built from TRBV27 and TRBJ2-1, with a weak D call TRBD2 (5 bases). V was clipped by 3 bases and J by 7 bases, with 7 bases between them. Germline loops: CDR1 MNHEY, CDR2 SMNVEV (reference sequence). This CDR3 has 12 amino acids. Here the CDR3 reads CASSFPGNEQFF. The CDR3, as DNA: TGTGCCAGCAGTTTTCCGGGGAATGAGCAGTTCTTC.

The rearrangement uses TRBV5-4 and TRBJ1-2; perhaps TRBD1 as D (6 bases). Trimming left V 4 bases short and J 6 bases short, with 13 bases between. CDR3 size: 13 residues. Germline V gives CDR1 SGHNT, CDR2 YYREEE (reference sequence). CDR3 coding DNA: TGTGCCAGCAGCCCACGACAGGCCAATGGCTACACCTTC. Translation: CASSPRQANGYTF.

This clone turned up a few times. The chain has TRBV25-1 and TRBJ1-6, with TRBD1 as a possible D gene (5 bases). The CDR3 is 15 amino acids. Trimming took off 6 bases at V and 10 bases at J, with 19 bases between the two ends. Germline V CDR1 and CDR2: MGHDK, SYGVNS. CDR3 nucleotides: TGTGCCAGCAGCTCCACAGAGGAGGGGCGGTCACCCCTCCACTTT. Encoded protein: CASSSTEEGRSPLHF.